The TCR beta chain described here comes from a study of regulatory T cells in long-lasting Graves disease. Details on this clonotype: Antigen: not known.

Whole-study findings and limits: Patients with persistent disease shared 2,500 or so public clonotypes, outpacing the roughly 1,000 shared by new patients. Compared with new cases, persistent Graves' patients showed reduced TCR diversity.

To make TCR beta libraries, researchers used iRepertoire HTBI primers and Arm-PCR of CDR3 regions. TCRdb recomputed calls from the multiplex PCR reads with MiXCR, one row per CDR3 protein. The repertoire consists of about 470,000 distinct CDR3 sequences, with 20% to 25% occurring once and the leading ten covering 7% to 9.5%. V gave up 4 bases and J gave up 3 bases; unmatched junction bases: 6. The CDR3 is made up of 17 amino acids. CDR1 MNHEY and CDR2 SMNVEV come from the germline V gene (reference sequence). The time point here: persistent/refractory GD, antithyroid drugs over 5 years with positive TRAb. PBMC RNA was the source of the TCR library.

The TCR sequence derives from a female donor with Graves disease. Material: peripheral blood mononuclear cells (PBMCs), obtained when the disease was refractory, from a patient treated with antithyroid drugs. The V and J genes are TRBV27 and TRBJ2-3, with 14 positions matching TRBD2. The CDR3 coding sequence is TGTGCCAGCAGTTCAGGGACTAGCGGGAGTTGGACAGATACGCAGTATTTT. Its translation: CASSSGTSGSWTDTQYF.